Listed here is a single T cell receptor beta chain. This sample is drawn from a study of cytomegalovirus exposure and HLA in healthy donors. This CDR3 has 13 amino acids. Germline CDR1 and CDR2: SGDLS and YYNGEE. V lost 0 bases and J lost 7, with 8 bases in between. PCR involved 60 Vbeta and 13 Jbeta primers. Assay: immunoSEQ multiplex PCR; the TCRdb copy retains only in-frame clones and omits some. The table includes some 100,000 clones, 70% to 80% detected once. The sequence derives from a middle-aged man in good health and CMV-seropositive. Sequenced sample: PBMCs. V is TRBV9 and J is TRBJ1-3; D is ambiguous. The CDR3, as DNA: TGTGCCAGCAGCGTAGAACCGGGTAACACCATATATTTT. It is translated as CASSVEPGNTIYF.